This T cell receptor beta chain is drawn from a study of cytomegalovirus exposure and HLA in healthy donors. General study points: Roughly uniform sequencing depth across donors was assumed, possibly incorrectly. Most CMV-associated TCR beta chains were later found to appear HLA-restricted.

Primers for the PCR totalled 60 Vbeta and 13 Jbeta. In the original workflow: It was a later analysis that counted roughly 80 million unique TCR beta chains, of which approximately 9.9 million were shared. Some clones are missing from TCRdb's copy, which holds only in-frame ones; the method was immunoSEQ multiplex PCR. That table gives V, J and clone size, and the DNA gave D and trimming. The sample yields about 130,000 clones, more than 75% seen once. Note on this clone: Its matching antigen is unknown.

The trim removed 0 bases at V and 3 bases at J, leaving 6 bases unmatched. Looked up from germline, CDR1 is MNHEY and CDR2 is SMNVEV (reference sequence). CDR3 length: 16 residues. This TCR was recovered from a young man in good health and CMV-seropositive. Sequencing used PBMCs. This chain connects TRBV27 to TRBJ2-7, with 9 nucleotides matching TRBD2. This CDR3 reads CASSLSASGIGYEQYF. The DNA of the CDR3 is TGTGCCAGCAGTTTATCTGCTAGCGGGATAGGCTACGAGCAGTACTTC.